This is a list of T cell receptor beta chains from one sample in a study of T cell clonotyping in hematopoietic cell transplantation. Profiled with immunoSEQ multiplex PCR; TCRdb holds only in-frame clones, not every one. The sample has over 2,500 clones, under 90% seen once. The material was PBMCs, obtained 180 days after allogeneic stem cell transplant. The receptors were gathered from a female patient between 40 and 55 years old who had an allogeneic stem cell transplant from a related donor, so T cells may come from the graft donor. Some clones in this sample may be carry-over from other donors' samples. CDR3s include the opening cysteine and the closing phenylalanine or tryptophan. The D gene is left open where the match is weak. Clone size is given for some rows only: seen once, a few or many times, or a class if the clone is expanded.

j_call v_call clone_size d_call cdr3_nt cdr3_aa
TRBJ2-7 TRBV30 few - TGTTCTATGGAGACTCATGGCGGTTCACTGTTC CSMETHGGSLF
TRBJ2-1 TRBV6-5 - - TGTGCCAGCAGTTATCGGTCGGGAGACGAGCAGTTCTTC CASSYRSGDEQFF
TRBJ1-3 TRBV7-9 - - TGTGCCAGCAGCTGGACAGACTCTGGAAACACCATATATTTT CASSWTDSGNTIYF
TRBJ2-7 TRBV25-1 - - TGTGCCAGCAGTGATGGGTACGAGCAGTACTTC CASSDGYEQYF
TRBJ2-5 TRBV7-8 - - TGTGCCAGCAGCTTGAGGCGGGATGAGGGCGGAGAGACCCAGTACTTC CASSLRRDEGGETQYF
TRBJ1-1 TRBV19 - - TGTGCCAGTAGGGGACGGCTTGAAGCTTTCTTT CASRGRLEAFF
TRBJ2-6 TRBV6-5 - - TGTGCCAGCAGTTACTCTATGGGGTCTGGGGCCAACGTCCTGACTTTC CASSYSMGSGANVLTF
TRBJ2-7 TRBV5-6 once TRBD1 TGTGCCAGCAGCTTGGCCGGGACAGGGGCCTACGAGCAGTACTTC CASSLAGTGAYEQYF
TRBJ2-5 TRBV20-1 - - TGCAGTGCCGGGTCGTCGGAGACCCAGTACTTC CSAGSSETQYF
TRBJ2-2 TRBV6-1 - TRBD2 TGTGCCAGCAGTGGACTAGCGGGAGGGAACACCGGGGAGCTGTTTTTT CASSGLAGGNTGELFF
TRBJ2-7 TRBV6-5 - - TGTGCCAGCACCCACCCCACAAAATACGAGCAGTACTTC CASTHPTKYEQYF
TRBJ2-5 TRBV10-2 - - TGCGCCAGCAGTGAGTCCAGCACACTACCGGAGACCCAGTACTTC CASSESSTLPETQYF
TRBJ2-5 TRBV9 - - TGTGCCAGCAGCGTTTCCAGGGGCGAGACCCAGTACTTC CASSVSRGETQYF
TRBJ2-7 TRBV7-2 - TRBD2 TGTGCCAGCCGGGGTACGGGAGGTAGCCACGAGCAGTACTTC CASRGTGGSHEQYF
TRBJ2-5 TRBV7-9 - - TGTGCCAGCAGCTTAGACCTGGAGACCCAGTACTTC CASSLDLETQYF
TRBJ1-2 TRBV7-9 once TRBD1 TGTGCCAGCAGCGCCACAGGGGACGGCTACACCTTC CASSATGDGYTF
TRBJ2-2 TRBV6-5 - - TGTGCCAGCAGCCTCCATGGTAAAAACACCGGGGAGCTGTTTTTT CASSLHGKNTGELFF
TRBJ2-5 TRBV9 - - TGTGCCAGCAGCGTTAGCAGACAAGAGACCCAGTACTTC CASSVSRQETQYF
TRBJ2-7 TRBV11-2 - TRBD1 TGTGCCAGCAGCTTAGGGCGCGCGAGACAGGGACCCGAGCAGTACTTC CASSLGRARQGPEQYF
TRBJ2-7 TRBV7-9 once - TGTGCCAGCAGATTGGGGGAATACGAGCAGTACTTC CASRLGEYEQYF
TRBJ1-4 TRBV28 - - TGTGCCAGCAGTGCCCACAGGGACATCCTTAATGAAAAACTGTTTTTT CASSAHRDILNEKLFF
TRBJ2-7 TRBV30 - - TGTGCCTGGACCTACGGTACCTACGAGCAGTACTTC CAWTYGTYEQYF
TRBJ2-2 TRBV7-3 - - TGTGCCAGCAGCCAAGAGGGTAGAAACACCGGGGAGCTGTTTTTT CASSQEGRNTGELFF
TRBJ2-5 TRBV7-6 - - TGTGCCAGCAGCTTGGACTATGGGGAGACCCAGTACTTC CASSLDYGETQYF
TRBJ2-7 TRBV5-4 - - TGTGCCAGCAGCTTTAGAGGTAGTCCCTCCTACGAGCAGTACTTC CASSFRGSPSYEQYF
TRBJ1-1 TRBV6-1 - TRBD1 TGTGCCAGCAGTCCACACATTGGACAGGGTGAAGCTTTCTTT CASSPHIGQGEAFF
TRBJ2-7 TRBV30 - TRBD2 TGTGCCGCATCAACTAGCGGGAGGCTCGACGAGCAGTACTTC CAASTSGRLDEQYF
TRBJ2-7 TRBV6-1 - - TGTGCCAGCAGTGAATTCTTGGCGGGTAACTACGAGCAGTACTTC CASSEFLAGNYEQYF